This T cell receptor beta chain was profiled in a study of shared clonotypes between healthy human individuals. In the naive CD8 group, cells lacked CD45RO and were positively selected for CCR7, so terminally differentiated effector memory CD45RA+ cells were left out. CDR1 and CDR2 from the germline V gene are SQVTM and ANQGSEA. After removal of 7 bases from V and 0 bases from J, the junction contained 7 bases not matched to a gene. The CDR3 consists of 15 residues. Data came from immunoSEQ multiplex PCR; TCRdb stores just in-frame clones and leaves some out. The sample carries about 580,000 clones, about 98% recorded once.

The sequenced sample consisted of naive CD8+ T cells sorted from blood. The chain employs TRBV29-1 and TRBJ2-2, with TRBD2 identical over 8 bases. The clonotype was recovered from a man aged 30 to 45 in good health. CDR3 DNA: TGCAGCGCCTTGCGGGGACTAGCGAACACCGGGGAGCTGTTTTTT. Protein: CSALRGLANTGELFF.